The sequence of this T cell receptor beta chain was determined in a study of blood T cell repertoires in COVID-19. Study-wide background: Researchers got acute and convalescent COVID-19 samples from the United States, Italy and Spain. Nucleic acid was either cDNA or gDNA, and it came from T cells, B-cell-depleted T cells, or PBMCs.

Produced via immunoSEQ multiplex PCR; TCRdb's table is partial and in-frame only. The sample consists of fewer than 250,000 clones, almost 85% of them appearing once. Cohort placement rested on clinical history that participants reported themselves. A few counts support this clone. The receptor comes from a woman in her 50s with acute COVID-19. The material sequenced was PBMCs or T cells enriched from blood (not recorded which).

The CDR3 DNA reads as TGTGCCAGCAGCTCGGGGGGAGCCTCCTACAATGAGCAGTTCTTC. Amino acids: CASSSGGASYNEQFF. The chain is built from TRBV9 and TRBJ2-1, with TRBD2 matching 7 bases. The ends lost 4 bases at V and 0 bases at J; junction bases unmatched: 4. The CDR3 spans 15 residues. The V gene's germline CDR1 is SGDLS and CDR2 YYNGEE.